Listed here are 21 T cell receptor beta chains from one sample, sequenced in a study of shared clonotypes between healthy human individuals. TCRdb keeps only in-frame clones here, not all; method: immunoSEQ multiplex PCR. The sample records 2 million to 3 million clones, 80% to 95% being singletons. The sequencing input was naive CD4+ T cells from PBMCs. Indicated subset: CD45RA+ positively selected. The receptors shown here come from a man between 18 and 35 years old in good health. Some clones in this sample may be carry-over from other donors' samples.

This clone has only one observation. The chain couples TRBV2 to TRBJ2-2; D is perhaps TRBD1 (5 bases). V lost 8 bases to trimming and J lost 5 bases, with 15 bases between them. CDR1 and CDR2 from the germline V gene are SNHLY and FYNNEI. The CDR3 sequence is 14 residues long. The CDR3, as DNA: TGTGCCAGCGTTCTAGGGGTAGGGACCGGGGAGCTGTTTTTT. Translating gives CASVLGVGTGELFF.

This rearrangement joins TRBV6-1 to TRBJ1-2; the D gene is possibly TRBD1 (6 bases). The ends were cut back, 3 bases at V and 6 bases at J, with 14 bases in the middle. Germline assignment: CDR1 MNHNS and CDR2 SASEGT. The CDR3 contains 14 residues. CDR3 sequence: CASSEGAYRDGYTF. The CDR3, as DNA: TGTGCCAGCAGTGAGGGGGCGTACAGAGATGGCTACACCTTC.

This clone occurred once. The chain is built from TRBV4-3 and TRBJ2-5; 10 nucleotides align to TRBD1. The J call may be faulty, since TRBJ2-7 better matches the DNA end. CDR1 is LGHNA, CDR2 YSLEER, per germline. The CDR3 has 16 amino acids. The CDR3 is CASSRTGGSGTYEQYF. Written as DNA, the CDR3 is TGCGCCAGCAGCCGGACAGGGGGTAGCGGGACCTACGAGCAGTACTTC.

The CDR3 region is CATKQGMYQPQHF. CDR3 DNA: TGTGCCACTAAACAGGGAATGTATCAGCCCCAGCATTTT. V is TRBV6-1 and J is TRBJ1-5; D may be TRBD1 (6 bases). The germline CDR1 and CDR2 sequences are MNHNS and SASEGT. The length of the CDR3 is 13 residues. V dropped 10 bases and J dropped 5 bases, with 15 bases sitting between them.

The chain recombines TRBV28 with TRBJ2-5, with TRBD2 matching over 9 bases. The trim removed 0 bases at V and 6 bases at J, leaving 5 bases unmatched. The CDR3 runs 15 residues. The germline gives CDR1 MDHEN, CDR2 SYDVKM. CDR3 protein: CASSLWREGPKTQYF. CDR3 DNA sequence: TGTGCCAGCAGTTTATGGCGGGAGGGCCCCAAGACCCAGTACTTC.

This clone was detected only once. The rearrangement links TRBV2 to TRBJ1-2; D unclear. CDR3 length: 15 residues. CDR1 SNHLY and CDR2 FYNNEI come from the germline V gene. Trimming stripped 7 bases from V and 6 bases from J, with 21 bases between. CDR3 bases: TGTGCCAGCACCCAAAGGACGTCATCGTCGGATGGCTACACCTTC. As protein: CASTQRTSSSDGYTF.

This CDR3 reads CASSPSGTGVAGELFF. In DNA form, the CDR3 reads TGTGCCAGCAGCCCTTCCGGGACAGGGGTGGCCGGGGAGCTGTTTTTT. The rearrangement joins TRBV7-3 to TRBJ2-2; 10 bases are shared with TRBD1. The CDR3 covers 16 residues. CDR1 SGHTA and CDR2 FQGTGA come from the germline V gene. J gave up 6 bases and V 5 bases, and 9 bases lay outside the gene matches. The variable domain in full, completed from reference TRBV7-3 and TRBJ2-2, reads GAGVSQTPSNKVTEKGKYVELRCDPISGHTALYWYRQSLGQGPEFLIYFQGTGAADDSGLPNDRFFAVRPEGSVSTLKIQRTERGDSAVYLCASSPSGTGVAGELFFGEGSRLTVL.

The chain links TRBV11-1 to TRBJ1-2; 7 nucleotides line up with TRBD1. Germline V gene sequence: CDR1 SGHAT, CDR2 FQDESV (reference sequence). This CDR3 region has 13 residues. V lost 6 bases, J lost 8 bases, and 9 bases stayed unmatched. CDR3 sequence reads: CASSLTGAAGYTF. The CDR3 DNA reads TGTGCCAGCAGTTTAACAGGGGCCGCGGGCTACACCTTC.

This chain uses TRBV7-9 with TRBJ2-2; no definite D call. Per germline, CDR1 SEHNR and CDR2 FQNEAQ (reference sequence). The CDR3 is 13 residues long. The germline V and J ends were trimmed by 1 base and 6 bases, with 6 bases remaining between them. The CDR3 bases are TGTGCCAGCAGCTTAGAGTGGGCCGGGGAGCTGTTTTTT. Its protein is CASSLEWAGELFF.

A remark on this clone: Other DNA sequences in the sample encode the same CDR3. V usage is TRBV5-1 and J usage is TRBJ1-4, with a tentative D call TRBD1 (6 bases). Germline CDR1 reads SGHRS; CDR2 reads YFSETQ. Trimming removed 2 bases from V and 3 bases from J, with 8 bases in between. This CDR3 has 14 amino acids. This CDR3 reads CASSLQGSNEKLFF. CDR3 bases: TGCGCCAGCAGCTTACAGGGATCTAATGAAAAACTGTTTTTT.

This clone was seen a single time. This sequence joins TRBV27 and TRBJ2-3; D is unresolved. CDR3 length: 14 residues. Per the germline V gene, CDR1 is MNHEY and CDR2 is SMNVEV (reference sequence). With 5 bases removed from V and 4 bases from J, the gap between germline ends came to 13 bases. The DNA of the CDR3 is TGTGCCAGCAGTCTCCTCAGTTCGGCAGATACGCAGTATTTT. The encoded protein is CASSLLSSADTQYF.

The CDR3 coding sequence is TGCGCCAGCACCCCGGGGGCAGGGGGATCTGGGGCCAACGTCCTGACTTTC. This sequence encodes CASTPGAGGSGANVLTF. The chain recombines TRBV5-1 with TRBJ2-6, with D possibly matching TRBD1 (7 bases). The V gene lost 6 bases and the J gene lost 1 base, with 17 bases spanning the gap. The germline V gene has CDR1 SGHRS and CDR2 YFSETQ. There are 17 residues in the CDR3.

The genes are TRBV5-1 and TRBJ1-6, with D unclear. CDR1 is SGHRS and CDR2 is YFSETQ in the germline V gene. The CDR3 has 16 amino acids. The ends were cut back, 0 bases at V and 0 bases at J, with 7 bases in the middle. The CDR3, as DNA: TGCGCCAGCAGCTTGGAGATGAGCTCCTATAATTCACCCCTCCACTTT. Translating gives CASSLEMSSYNSPLHF.

The gene calls are TRBV10-3 and TRBJ2-5; tentative D call: TRBD1 (7 bases). Trimming took 3 bases from V and 1 from J, leaving 15 bases between them. This CDR3 spans 16 amino acids. The germline V gene has CDR1 ENHRY and CDR2 SYGVKD. The CDR3 nucleotides read TGTGCCATCAGTGACCAATCAGGGGGACTCCAAGAGACCCAGTACTTC. Its protein product is CAISDQSGGLQETQYF.

V is TRBV28 and J is TRBJ1-2; D uncertain. The germline CDR1 and CDR2 sequences are MDHEN and SYDVKM. This CDR3 spans 17 amino acids. V dropped 4 bases and J dropped 4 bases, with 22 bases sitting between them. The CDR3 DNA is TGTGCCAGCAGTTCCTCCTCATGGGTCCCCAAGGGCTATGGCTACACCTTC. Amino acid sequence: CASSSSSWVPKGYGYTF.

J is TRBJ1-1 and V is TRBV11-2; tentative D call: TRBD1 (5 bases). The ends were cut back, 5 bases at V and 3 bases at J, with 13 bases in the middle. The CDR3 runs 14 residues. The germline gives CDR1 SGHAT, CDR2 FQNNGV. CDR3 sequence reads: CASSMVRGDTEAFF. CDR3 sequence (DNA): TGTGCCAGCAGCATGGTTCGGGGGGACACTGAAGCTTTCTTT.

V gene TRBV7-2 combines with J gene TRBJ1-2; tentatively, D is TRBD1 (6 bases). This CDR3 has 16 residues. CDR1 is SGHTA and CDR2 is FQGNSA in the germline V gene. Deletions cut 2 bases from V and 4 bases from J, with 17 bases between. The CDR3: CASSLPIMTGPYGYTF. CDR3 in DNA: TGTGCCAGCAGCTTACCTATAATGACAGGTCCCTATGGCTACACCTTC.

The chain combines TRBV10-3 with TRBJ1-1; 8 bases fit TRBD1. The germline V gene has CDR1 ENHRY and CDR2 SYGVKD. This CDR3 region has 14 residues. The V segment lost 10 bases and the J segment 5 bases; nucleotides outside the gene matches: 12. In DNA, the CDR3 is TGTGCCACTGGACAGGGTAGTACGTGGACTGAAGCTTTCTTT. Translating gives CATGQGSTWTEAFF.

As regards this clone: Other DNA sequences in this sample translate to the same CDR3. The V call is TRBV6-6, the J call TRBJ2-3; 8 bases are a match to TRBD2. The CDR3 has 14 residues. The germline V gene encodes CDR1 MNHNY and CDR2 SVGAGI (reference sequence). After removal of 2 bases from V and 3 bases from J, the junction contained 1 base not matched to a gene. The CDR3 here is CASSYGGRTDTQYF. CDR3 in DNA: TGTGCCAGCAGTTACGGCGGGAGGACAGATACGCAGTATTTT.

To note about this clone: The sample has other DNA sequences that encode this CDR3 too. This CDR3 is CASSVGGLSYEQYF. CDR3 nucleotide sequence: TGTGCCAGCAGCGTAGGCGGGCTATCCTACGAGCAGTACTTC. This chain connects TRBV9 to TRBJ2-7; a weak D match, TRBD2 (5 bases). Germline V gene sequence: CDR1 SGDLS, CDR2 YYNGEE. CDR3 length equals 14 residues. Trimming removed 0 bases from V and 1 base from J, with 8 bases in between.

This chain connects TRBV11-2 to TRBJ2-5, with 13 nucleotides matching TRBD2. Per the germline V gene, CDR1 is SGHAT and CDR2 is FQNNGV. The ends lost 4 bases at V and 0 bases at J; junction bases unmatched: 5. The CDR3 has 17 residues. The CDR3: CASSSGLAGVYQETQYF. The CDR3 DNA reads as TGTGCCAGCAGCTCCGGACTAGCGGGAGTTTACCAAGAGACCCAGTACTTC.